These T cell receptor beta chains were read from a single sample in a study of blood T cell repertoires in COVID-19. Sequencing was performed with immunoSEQ multiplex PCR; in TCRdb, only in-frame clones are kept and a portion is missing. The sample has 90,000 to 150,000 clones; 85% are singletons. Material for sequencing was peripheral blood. These receptors came from a man at least 80 years old with acute or convalescent COVID-19. The CDR3 runs from the conserved cysteine through the conserved F or W. The D gene is left open where the match is weak. Not all rows give a size; the values are once, few, many and, for expanded clones, a class.

clone size	D gene	V gene	CDR3 length	J gene	CDR3 DNA	CDR3 protein
.	TRBD2	TRBV6-6	15	TRBJ2-3	TGTGCCAGCAGTCGGGTAGCGGGGGGCACAGATACGCAGTATTTT	CASSRVAGGTDTQYF
.	.	TRBV27	15	TRBJ1-5	TGTGCCAGCAGTTTAGACCCAGGGGCTAATCAGCCCCAGCATTTT	CASSLDPGANQPQHF
.	TRBD2	TRBV18	14	TRBJ2-7	TGTGCCAGCTCAGGTAGCGGGGCAGAATCCGAGCAGTACTTC	CASSGSGAESEQYF
.	TRBD1	TRBV18	15	TRBJ2-2	TGTGCCAGCTCACCCGGGACAGGTCGCACCGGGGAGCTGTTTTTT	CASSPGTGRTGELFF
.	.	TRBV10-2	11	TRBJ2-1	TGCGCCAGCCAGGTACTGAATGAGCAGTTCTTC	CASQVLNEQFF
.	.	TRBV4-1	12	TRBJ2-1	TGCGCCAGCAGCCAAGAGGGCCGGGAGCAGTTCTTC	CASSQEGREQFF
.	TRBD2	TRBV10-3	12	TRBJ2-7	TGCTCGACTAGCGGGTCCCCCTACGAGCAGTACTTC	CSTSGSPYEQYF
.	TRBD2	TRBV7-2	16	TRBJ2-2	TGTGCCAGCAGCTTAGTTGGCGGGAGCGGTACCGGGGAGCTGTTTTTT	CASSLVGGSGTGELFF
.	.	TRBV28	13	TRBJ1-4	TGTGCCAGCGTGACAGGTAGCCATGAAAAACTGTTTTTT	CASVTGSHEKLFF
.	TRBD1	TRBV9	17	TRBJ1-2	TGTGCCAGCAGCCCCTCCCCCCGGGACAGCCAGTTGAATGGCTACACCTTC	CASSPSPRDSQLNGYTF
few	.	TRBV21-1	14	TRBJ1-1	TGTGCCAGCAGCAAAATCGGGTGCGCAACTGAAGCTTTCTTT	CASSKIGCATEAFF
.	TRBD1	TRBV19	14	TRBJ2-1	TGTGCCAGTAGTTCAGGGGGCCACTACAATGAGCAGTTCTTC	CASSSGGHYNEQFF
.	TRBD1	TRBV27	14	TRBJ2-7	TGTGCCAGCAGTACTAGACAGGGGGCGTCCGAGCAGTACTTC	CASSTRQGASEQYF